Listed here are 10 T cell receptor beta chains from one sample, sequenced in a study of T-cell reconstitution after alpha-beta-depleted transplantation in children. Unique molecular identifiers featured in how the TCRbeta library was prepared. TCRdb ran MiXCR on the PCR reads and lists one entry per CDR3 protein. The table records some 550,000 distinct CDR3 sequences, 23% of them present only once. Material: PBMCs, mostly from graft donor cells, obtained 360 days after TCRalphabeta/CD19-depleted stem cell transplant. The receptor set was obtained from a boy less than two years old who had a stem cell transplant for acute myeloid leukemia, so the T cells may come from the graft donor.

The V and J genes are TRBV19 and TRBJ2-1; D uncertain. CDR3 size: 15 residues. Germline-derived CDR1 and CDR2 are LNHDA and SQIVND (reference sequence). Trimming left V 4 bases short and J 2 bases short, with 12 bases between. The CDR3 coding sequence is TGTGCCAGTAGTACTCGAAGAGAGGCCTACAATGAGCAGTTCTTC. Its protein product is CASSTRREAYNEQFF.

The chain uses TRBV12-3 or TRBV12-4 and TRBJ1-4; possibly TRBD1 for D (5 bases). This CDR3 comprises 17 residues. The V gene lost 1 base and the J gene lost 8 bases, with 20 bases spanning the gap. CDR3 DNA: TGTGCCAGCAGTTTAGAGGCTCTGGGCCCGGCAGGGGAAAAACTGTTTTTT. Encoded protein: CASSLEALGPAGEKLFF.

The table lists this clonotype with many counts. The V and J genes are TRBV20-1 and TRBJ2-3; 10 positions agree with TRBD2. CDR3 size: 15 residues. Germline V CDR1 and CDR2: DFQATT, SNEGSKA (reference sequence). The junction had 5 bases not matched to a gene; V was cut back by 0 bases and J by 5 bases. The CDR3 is CSARDLAGVRDTQYF. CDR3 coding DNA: TGCAGTGCTAGAGATCTAGCGGGGGTGAGAGATACGCAGTATTTT.

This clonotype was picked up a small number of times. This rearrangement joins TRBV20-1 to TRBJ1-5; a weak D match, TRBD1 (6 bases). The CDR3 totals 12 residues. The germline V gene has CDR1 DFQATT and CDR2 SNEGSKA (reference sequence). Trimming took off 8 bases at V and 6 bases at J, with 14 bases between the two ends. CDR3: CSSGRGSQPQHF. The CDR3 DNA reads TGCAGTTCCGGGAGGGGGAGTCAGCCCCAGCATTTT.

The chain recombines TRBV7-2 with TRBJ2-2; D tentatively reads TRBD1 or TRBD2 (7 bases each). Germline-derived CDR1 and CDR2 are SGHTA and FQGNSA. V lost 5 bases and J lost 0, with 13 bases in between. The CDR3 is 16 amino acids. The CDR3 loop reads CASSPQGTTNTGELFF. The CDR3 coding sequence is TGTGCCAGCAGCCCACAGGGGACTACGAACACCGGGGAGCTGTTTTTT.

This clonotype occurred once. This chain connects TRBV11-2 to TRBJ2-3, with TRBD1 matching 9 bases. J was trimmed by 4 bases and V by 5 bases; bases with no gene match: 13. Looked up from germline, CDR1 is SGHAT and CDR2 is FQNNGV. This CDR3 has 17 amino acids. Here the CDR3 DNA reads TGTGCCAGCAGCCCTGAAACCGGGACAGGGAAGTCAGATACGCAGTATTTT. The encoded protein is CASSPETGTGKSDTQYF.

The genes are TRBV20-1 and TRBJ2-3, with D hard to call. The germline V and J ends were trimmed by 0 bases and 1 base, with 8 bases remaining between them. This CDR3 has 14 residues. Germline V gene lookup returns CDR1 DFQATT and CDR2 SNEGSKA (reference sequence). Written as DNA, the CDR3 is TGCAGTGCTAGAGATCGAAGCGGCACAGATACGCAGTATTTT. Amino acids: CSARDRSGTDTQYF.

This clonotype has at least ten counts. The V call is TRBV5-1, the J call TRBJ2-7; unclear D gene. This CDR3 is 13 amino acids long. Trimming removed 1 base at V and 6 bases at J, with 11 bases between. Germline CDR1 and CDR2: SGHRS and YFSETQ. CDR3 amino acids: CASSLNPLSEQYV. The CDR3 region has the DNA TGCGCCAGCAGCTTGAACCCCCTTTCCGAGCAGTACGTC.

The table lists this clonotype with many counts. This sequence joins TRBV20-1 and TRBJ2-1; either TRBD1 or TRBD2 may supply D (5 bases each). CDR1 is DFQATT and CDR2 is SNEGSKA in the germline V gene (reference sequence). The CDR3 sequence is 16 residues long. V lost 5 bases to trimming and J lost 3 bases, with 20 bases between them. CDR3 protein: CSAPRWGREFYNEQFF. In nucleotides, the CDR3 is TGCAGTGCTCCCAGGTGGGGCAGGGAGTTCTACAATGAGCAGTTCTTC.

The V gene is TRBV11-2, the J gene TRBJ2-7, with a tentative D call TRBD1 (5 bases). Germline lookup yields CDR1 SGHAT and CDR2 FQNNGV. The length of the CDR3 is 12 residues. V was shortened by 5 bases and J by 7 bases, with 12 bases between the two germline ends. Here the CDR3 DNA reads TGTGCCAGCAGCCTTAGCCGACAGGAGCAGTACGTC. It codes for CASSLSRQEQYV.